This TCR beta chain was identified during a study of vaccination and CD4 T cells after COVID-19. Across the whole study: The convalescents comprised six males and four females, two of them Hispanic.

Study-level findings and limits: This study had few convalescent patients and no early post-infection samples.

A remark on this clonotype: What it binds is not known.

This CDR3 region has 16 residues. The V end was cut by 2 bases, the J end by 0 bases, with 8 bases between. Germline V CDR1 and CDR2: SGHTA, FQGTGA. TCRdb redid the calling of the PCR reads with MiXCR, one entry per CDR3 protein. The top ten hold 1.1% of the sample, which has approximately 17,000 distinct CDR3 sequences, approximately 62% seen once. Positive PCR dates covered March to December 2020, before US Alpha, Beta and Delta variants. The V gene is TRBV7-3, the J gene TRBJ2-6, with unresolved D. Sample: CD4+ T cells from blood, taken after SARS-CoV-2 vaccination. The receptor's source is a human donor who had recovered from COVID-19. The CDR3 spells CASSLLGNSGANVLTF. CDR3 nucleotides: TGTGCCAGCAGCTTATTAGGAAACTCTGGGGCCAACGTCCTGACTTTC.